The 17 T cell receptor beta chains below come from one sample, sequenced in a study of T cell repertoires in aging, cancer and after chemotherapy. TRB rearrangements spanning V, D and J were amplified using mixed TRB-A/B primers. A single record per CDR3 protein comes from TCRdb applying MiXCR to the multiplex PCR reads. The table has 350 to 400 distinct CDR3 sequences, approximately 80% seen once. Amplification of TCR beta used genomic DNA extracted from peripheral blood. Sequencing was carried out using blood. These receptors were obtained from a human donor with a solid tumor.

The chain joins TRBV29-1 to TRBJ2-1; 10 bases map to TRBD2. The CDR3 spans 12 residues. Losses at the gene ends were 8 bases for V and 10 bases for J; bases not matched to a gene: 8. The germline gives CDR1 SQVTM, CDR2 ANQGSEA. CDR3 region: CSSSGTSEEQFF. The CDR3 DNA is TGCAGCTCATCCGGGACTAGCGAAGAGCAGTTCTTC.

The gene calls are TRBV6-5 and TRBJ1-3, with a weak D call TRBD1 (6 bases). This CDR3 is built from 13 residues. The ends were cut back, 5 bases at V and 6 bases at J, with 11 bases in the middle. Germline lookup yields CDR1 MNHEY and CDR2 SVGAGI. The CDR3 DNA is TGTGCCAGCAGTCCGGACAGAGCAAACACCATATATTTT. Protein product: CASSPDRANTIYF.

CDR3 in DNA: TGCGCCAGCAATATGACTAGCGGGAGGACCTATGAGCAGTTCTTC. This gives the protein CASNMTSGRTYEQFF. The chain employs TRBV10-1 and TRBJ2-1; TRBD2 aligns across 13 bases. V was pared by 7 bases and J by 8 bases, with 8 bases of the junction left unmatched. There are 15 residues in the CDR3. CDR1 is WNHNN and CDR2 is SYGVQD in the germline V gene (reference sequence).

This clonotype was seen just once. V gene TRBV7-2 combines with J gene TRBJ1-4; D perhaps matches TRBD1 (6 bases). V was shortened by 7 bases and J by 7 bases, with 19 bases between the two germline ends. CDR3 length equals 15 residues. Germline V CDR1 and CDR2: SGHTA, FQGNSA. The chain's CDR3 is CASIPDRAKTEKLFF. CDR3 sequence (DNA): TGTGCCAGCATCCCGGACAGAGCGAAAACTGAAAAACTGTTTTTT.

The chain's CDR3 is CSVGDTGRGYTF. Written as DNA, the CDR3 is TGCAGCGTAGGGGACACCGGGAGGGGCTACACCTTC. The genes are TRBV29-1 and TRBJ1-2, with a tentative D call TRBD1 (6 bases). The ends were cut back, 6 bases at V and 8 bases at J, with 16 bases in the middle. CDR1 is SQVTM, CDR2 ANQGSEA, per germline. The CDR3 extends over 12 amino acids.

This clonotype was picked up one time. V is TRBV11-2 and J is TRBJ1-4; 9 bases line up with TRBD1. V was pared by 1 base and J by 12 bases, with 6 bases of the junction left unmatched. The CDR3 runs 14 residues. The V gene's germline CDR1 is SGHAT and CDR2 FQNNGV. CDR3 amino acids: CASSLAETGGELFF. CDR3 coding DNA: TGTGCCAGCAGCTTAGCAGAGACAGGGGGTGAACTGTTTTTT.

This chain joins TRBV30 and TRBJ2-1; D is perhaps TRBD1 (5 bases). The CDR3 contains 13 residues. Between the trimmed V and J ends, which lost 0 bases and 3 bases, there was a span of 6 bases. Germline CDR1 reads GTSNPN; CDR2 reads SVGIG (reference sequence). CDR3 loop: CAWSVDSYNEQFF. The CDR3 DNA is TGTGCCTGGAGTGTAGACAGCTACAATGAGCAGTTCTTC. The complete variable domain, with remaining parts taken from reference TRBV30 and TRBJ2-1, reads SQTIHQWPATLVQPVGSPLSLECTVEGTSNPNLYWYRQAAGRGLQLLFYSVGIGQISSEVPQNLSASRPQDRQFILSSKKLLLSDSGFYLCAWSVDSYNEQFFGPGTRLTVL.

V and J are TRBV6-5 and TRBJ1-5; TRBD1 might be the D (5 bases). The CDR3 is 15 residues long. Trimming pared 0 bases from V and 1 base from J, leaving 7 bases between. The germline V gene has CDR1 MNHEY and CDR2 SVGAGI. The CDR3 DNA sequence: TGTGCCAGCAGTTACTCTGGGGGAAGCAATCAGCCCCAGCATTTT. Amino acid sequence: CASSYSGGSNQPQHF.

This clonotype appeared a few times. This CDR3 reads CASSWTSDTIYF. For the CDR3, the DNA is TGTGCCAGCAGCTGGACGTCGGACACCATATATTTT. The V and J genes are TRBV11-3 and TRBJ1-3; the D is unclear. CDR1 is SGHNT, CDR2 YENEEA, per germline. V was shortened by 4 bases and J by 8 bases, with 9 bases between the two germline ends. The CDR3 consists of 12 residues.

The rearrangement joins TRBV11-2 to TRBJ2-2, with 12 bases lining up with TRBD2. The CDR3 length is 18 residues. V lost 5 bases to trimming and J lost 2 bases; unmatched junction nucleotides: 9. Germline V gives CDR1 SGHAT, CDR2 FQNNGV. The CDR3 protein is CASSITSGGTPNTGELFF. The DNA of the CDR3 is TGTGCCAGCAGCATCACTAGCGGGGGGACGCCAAACACCGGGGAGCTGTTTTTT.

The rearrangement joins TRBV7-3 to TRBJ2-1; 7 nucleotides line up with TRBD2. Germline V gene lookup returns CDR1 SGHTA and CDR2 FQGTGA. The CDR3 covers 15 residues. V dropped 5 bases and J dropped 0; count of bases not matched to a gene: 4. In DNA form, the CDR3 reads TGTGCCAGCAGCCCCAGGGACTACTCCTACAATGAGCAGTTCTTC. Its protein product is CASSPRDYSYNEQFF.

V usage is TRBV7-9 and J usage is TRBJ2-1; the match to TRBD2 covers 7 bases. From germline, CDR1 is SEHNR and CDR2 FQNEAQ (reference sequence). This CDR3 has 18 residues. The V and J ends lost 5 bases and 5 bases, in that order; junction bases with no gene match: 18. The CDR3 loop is CASSKRILAEGTHNEQFF. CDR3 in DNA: TGTGCCAGCAGCAAACGGATCCTAGCGGAGGGGACCCACAATGAGCAGTTCTTC.

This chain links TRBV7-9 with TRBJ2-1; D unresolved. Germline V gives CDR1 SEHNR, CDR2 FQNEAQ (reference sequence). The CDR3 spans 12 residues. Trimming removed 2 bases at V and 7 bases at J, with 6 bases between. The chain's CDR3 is CASSLPGNEQFF. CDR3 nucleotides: TGTGCCAGCAGCTTACCAGGAAATGAGCAGTTCTTC.

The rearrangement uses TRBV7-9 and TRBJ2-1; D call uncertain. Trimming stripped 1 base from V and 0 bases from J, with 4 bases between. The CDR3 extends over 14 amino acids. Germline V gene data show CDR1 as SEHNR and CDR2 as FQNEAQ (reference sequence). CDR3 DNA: TGTGCCAGCAGCTTAGAGTACTCCTACAATGAGCAGTTCTTC. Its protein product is CASSLEYSYNEQFF.

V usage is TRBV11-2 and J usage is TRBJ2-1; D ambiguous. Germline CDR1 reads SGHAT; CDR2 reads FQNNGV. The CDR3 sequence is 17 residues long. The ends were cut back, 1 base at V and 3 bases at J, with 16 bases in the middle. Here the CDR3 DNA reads TGTGCCAGCAGCTTAGCCCTACGACGGCAGGACTACAATGAGCAGTTCTTC. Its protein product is CASSLALRRQDYNEQFF.

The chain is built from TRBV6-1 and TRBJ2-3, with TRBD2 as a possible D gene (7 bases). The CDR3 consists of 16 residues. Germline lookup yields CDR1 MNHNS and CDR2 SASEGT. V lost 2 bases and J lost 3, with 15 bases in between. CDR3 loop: CASSESPGEGTDTQYF. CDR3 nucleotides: TGTGCCAGCAGTGAATCACCAGGGGAGGGTACAGATACGCAGTATTTT.

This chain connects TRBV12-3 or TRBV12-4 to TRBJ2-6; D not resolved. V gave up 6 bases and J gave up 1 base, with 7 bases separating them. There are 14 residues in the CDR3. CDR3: CASRSRSGANVLTF. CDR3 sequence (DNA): TGTGCCAGCAGGTCCCGATCTGGGGCCAACGTCCTGACTTTC.